This is a list of T cell receptor beta chains from one sample in a study of blood T cells in healthy people across ages. TCRdb itself ran the 5' RACE reads through MiXCR, one entry per CDR3 protein. The sample includes about 570,000 distinct CDR3 sequences, approximately 27% of them seen just once. The material sequenced was blood. These receptors were taken from a woman between 65 and 79 years old in good health. Both conserved end residues are part of each CDR3. Fields, in order: CDR3 length, V gene, J gene, clone size, D gene, CDR3 protein, CDR3 DNA. D genes are given only for firm matches. Size is stated for part of the rows, as once, few or many counts, or as a class when the clone is expanded.

len: 14
v_gene: TRBV6-5
j_gene: TRBJ2-7
abundance: few
d_gene: TRBD1
CDR3aa: CASSYGTGRNEQYF
CDR3nt: TGTGCCAGCAGTTACGGGACAGGGCGGAACGAGCAGTACTTC

len: 13
v_gene: TRBV20-1
j_gene: TRBJ1-6
abundance: -
d_gene: TRBD1
CDR3aa: CSAATGYNSPLHF
CDR3nt: TGCAGTGCCGCGACAGGGTATAATTCACCCCTCCACTTT

len: 12
v_gene: TRBV12-3/TRBV12-4
j_gene: TRBJ1-4
abundance: few
d_gene: -
CDR3aa: CASSGVSEKLFF
CDR3nt: TGTGCCAGCAGTGGAGTGAGCGAAAAACTGTTTTTT

len: 14
v_gene: TRBV5-1
j_gene: TRBJ1-1
abundance: -
d_gene: -
CDR3aa: CASSLREPNTEAFF
CDR3nt: TGCGCCAGCAGCTTACGGGAGCCGAACACTGAAGCTTTCTTT

len: 13
v_gene: TRBV7-2
j_gene: TRBJ2-7
abundance: few
d_gene: TRBD1
CDR3aa: CASSWPGTGITPF
CDR3nt: TGTGCCAGCAGCTGGCCGGGGACAGGGATAACCCCCTTC

len: 15
v_gene: TRBV20-1
j_gene: TRBJ2-4
abundance: -
d_gene: -
CDR3aa: CSATSGALAKNIQYF
CDR3nt: TGCAGTGCCACCTCGGGGGCCTTAGCCAAAAACATTCAGTACTTC

len: 13
v_gene: TRBV7-3
j_gene: TRBJ1-1
abundance: -
d_gene: -
CDR3aa: CASSWRQDSEAFF
CDR3nt: TGTGCCAGCAGCTGGCGACAAGACTCAGAAGCTTTCTTT

len: 17
v_gene: TRBV6-2/TRBV6-3
j_gene: TRBJ2-3
abundance: -
d_gene: TRBD2
CDR3aa: CASSYSASGGYTDTQYF
CDR3nt: TGTGCCAGCAGTTACTCGGCCAGCGGGGGATACACAGATACGCAGTATTTT

len: 13
v_gene: TRBV19
j_gene: TRBJ2-5
abundance: -
d_gene: TRBD1
CDR3aa: CASSPTGRETKYF
CDR3nt: TGTGCCAGTAGTCCGACAGGGAGAGAGACCAAGTACTTC

len: 12
v_gene: TRBV3-1
j_gene: TRBJ1-5
abundance: few
d_gene: -
CDR3aa: CASSHKGQPQHF
CDR3nt: TGTGCCAGCAGCCATAAAGGGCAGCCCCAGCATTTT

len: 14
v_gene: TRBV20-1
j_gene: TRBJ2-7
abundance: few
d_gene: -
CDR3aa: CSARIGTTTYEQYF
CDR3nt: TGCAGTGCTAGAATCGGCACAACCACCTACGAGCAGTACTTC

len: 14
v_gene: TRBV5-1
j_gene: TRBJ2-7
abundance: -
d_gene: TRBD1
CDR3aa: CASSPNTGVDEQYF
CDR3nt: TGCGCCAGCAGCCCAAATACAGGGGTAGACGAGCAGTACTTC

len: 19
v_gene: TRBV21-1
j_gene: TRBJ2-6
abundance: -
d_gene: -
CDR3aa: CASSMGWDRGLTGANVLTF
CDR3nt: TGTGCCAGCAGCATGGGTTGGGACAGGGGGCTTACTGGGGCCAACGTCCTGACTTTC

len: 13
v_gene: TRBV6-2/TRBV6-3
j_gene: TRBJ2-3
abundance: -
d_gene: -
CDR3aa: CASGINRDRTQYF
CDR3nt: TGTGCCAGCGGGATTAACAGGGACCGTACGCAGTATTTT

len: 14
v_gene: TRBV29-1
j_gene: TRBJ2-2
abundance: -
d_gene: TRBD2
CDR3aa: CSVARDYNTGELFF
CDR3nt: TGCAGCGTCGCCCGGGACTACAACACCGGGGAGCTGTTTTTT

len: 15
v_gene: TRBV4-2
j_gene: TRBJ1-3
abundance: -
d_gene: TRBD1
CDR3aa: CASSQPGQGRNTIYF
CDR3nt: TGTGCCAGCAGCCAACCCGGACAGGGGCGAAACACCATATATTTT

len: 20
v_gene: TRBV6-2/TRBV6-3
j_gene: TRBJ2-4
abundance: -
d_gene: -
CDR3aa: CASTTSPLKTGEVAKNIQYF
CDR3nt: TGTGCCAGCACGACTTCCCCACTAAAAACTGGGGAAGTAGCCAAAAACATTCAGTACTTC

len: 14
v_gene: TRBV11-2
j_gene: TRBJ2-7
abundance: -
d_gene: TRBD2
CDR3aa: CASSLPTSPHEQYF
CDR3nt: TGTGCCAGCAGCTTGCCGACTAGCCCTCACGAGCAGTACTTC

len: 16
v_gene: TRBV6-1
j_gene: TRBJ1-1
abundance: -
d_gene: TRBD1
CDR3aa: CASSEPGQGQNTEAFF
CDR3nt: TGTGCCAGCAGTGAACCGGGACAGGGGCAGAACACTGAAGCTTTCTTT

len: 13
v_gene: TRBV6-5
j_gene: TRBJ1-1
abundance: -
d_gene: -
CDR3aa: CASSYMGNTEAFF
CDR3nt: TGTGCCAGCAGTTATATGGGGAACACTGAAGCTTTCTTT

len: 13
v_gene: TRBV7-2
j_gene: TRBJ1-4
abundance: many
d_gene: -
CDR3aa: CASSPTYGGKLFF
CDR3nt: TGTGCCAGCAGCCCCACCTATGGAGGAAAACTGTTTTTT

len: 14
v_gene: TRBV5-1
j_gene: TRBJ1-2
abundance: -
d_gene: -
CDR3aa: CASSSAPGAEGYTF
CDR3nt: TGCGCCAGCAGCTCAGCCCCAGGGGCGGAGGGCTACACCTTC

len: 11
v_gene: TRBV28
j_gene: TRBJ2-7
abundance: -
d_gene: -
CDR3aa: CASKQEYEQYF
CDR3nt: TGTGCCAGTAAGCAGGAATACGAGCAGTACTTC

len: 13
v_gene: TRBV30
j_gene: TRBJ2-7
abundance: -
d_gene: -
CDR3aa: CAWTGAATYEQYF
CDR3nt: TGTGCCTGGACAGGGGCAGCAACCTACGAGCAGTACTTC

len: 14
v_gene: TRBV9
j_gene: TRBJ2-5
abundance: many
d_gene: -
CDR3aa: CASSLQGVGETQYF
CDR3nt: TGCGCCAGCAGCCTCCAAGGGGTTGGAGAGACCCAGTACTTC

len: 15
v_gene: TRBV27
j_gene: TRBJ2-1
abundance: few
d_gene: TRBD2
CDR3aa: CASNSWSGGMDEQFF
CDR3nt: TGTGCCAGCAATTCCTGGAGCGGGGGGATGGATGAGCAGTTCTTC

len: 13
v_gene: TRBV6-5
j_gene: TRBJ2-6
abundance: many
d_gene: -
CDR3aa: CASSSPGANVLTF
CDR3nt: TGCGCCAGCAGTTCTCCTGGGGCCAACGTCCTGACTTTC

len: 15
v_gene: TRBV4-1
j_gene: TRBJ2-3
abundance: few
d_gene: -
CDR3aa: CASSQRGRGGDTQYF
CDR3nt: TGCGCCAGCAGCCAAAGGGGACGGGGAGGAGATACGCAGTATTTT

len: 14
v_gene: TRBV5-1
j_gene: TRBJ2-1
abundance: few
d_gene: -
CDR3aa: CASSLEVQSNEQFF
CDR3nt: TGCGCCAGCAGCTTGGAGGTTCAGTCAAATGAGCAGTTCTTC

len: 15
v_gene: TRBV20-1
j_gene: TRBJ1-5
abundance: -
d_gene: -
CDR3aa: CSARDPLGSNQPQHF
CDR3nt: TGCAGTGCTAGAGATCCCCTGGGTAGCAATCAGCCCCAGCATTTT

len: 10
v_gene: TRBV29-1
j_gene: TRBJ2-5
abundance: once
d_gene: -
CDR3aa: CSVDYSTQYF
CDR3nt: TGCAGCGTTGACTACTCCACCCAGTACTTC

len: 14
v_gene: TRBV11-2
j_gene: TRBJ2-5
abundance: -
d_gene: -
CDR3aa: CASRRGNRQETQYF
CDR3nt: TGTGCCAGCAGACGGGGTAATCGCCAAGAGACCCAGTACTTC

len: 17
v_gene: TRBV7-2
j_gene: TRBJ2-1
abundance: -
d_gene: TRBD2
CDR3aa: CAGSLVGTSGGINEQFF
CDR3nt: TGTGCCGGCAGCTTAGTAGGGACTAGCGGGGGGATCAATGAGCAGTTCTTC

len: 16
v_gene: TRBV2
j_gene: TRBJ1-5
abundance: -
d_gene: TRBD1
CDR3aa: CASSAKWTGDGYPQHF
CDR3nt: TGTGCCAGCAGCGCGAAGTGGACAGGGGATGGGTATCCCCAGCATTTT

len: 15
v_gene: TRBV5-6
j_gene: TRBJ2-5
abundance: few
d_gene: -
CDR3aa: CASSFSGRTQETQYF
CDR3nt: TGTGCCAGCAGCTTTTCGGGACGGACCCAAGAGACCCAGTACTTC

len: 15
v_gene: TRBV12-3/TRBV12-4
j_gene: TRBJ1-2
abundance: few
d_gene: TRBD1
CDR3aa: CASSSPKQGVYGYTF
CDR3nt: TGTGCCAGCAGCAGCCCTAAACAGGGGGTGTATGGCTACACCTTC

len: 13
v_gene: TRBV10-3
j_gene: TRBJ2-1
abundance: few
d_gene: -
CDR3aa: CAISPGSPNEQFF
CDR3nt: TGTGCCATCAGCCCCGGGAGCCCGAATGAGCAGTTCTTC

len: 18
v_gene: TRBV5-8
j_gene: TRBJ2-6
abundance: few
d_gene: -
CDR3aa: CASSLGAFLSSGANVLTF
CDR3nt: TGTGCCAGCAGCCTAGGGGCTTTTCTTAGCTCTGGGGCCAACGTCCTGACTTTC

len: 14
v_gene: TRBV20-1
j_gene: TRBJ1-2
abundance: -
d_gene: TRBD1
CDR3aa: CSARPSGQDYGYTF
CDR3nt: TGCAGTGCTAGGCCATCGGGACAGGACTATGGCTACACCTTC

len: 17
v_gene: TRBV6-5
j_gene: TRBJ1-6
abundance: -
d_gene: -
CDR3aa: CASSYYPRGAGNSPLHF
CDR3nt: TGTGCCAGCAGTTACTACCCCCGAGGGGCTGGTAATTCACCCCTCCACTTT

len: 14
v_gene: TRBV6-6
j_gene: TRBJ2-7
abundance: -
d_gene: -
CDR3aa: CASSYGYGPYEQYF
CDR3nt: TGTGCCAGCAGTTACGGGTACGGCCCCTACGAGCAGTACTTC

len: 14
v_gene: TRBV9
j_gene: TRBJ2-7
abundance: once
d_gene: -
CDR3aa: CASSVDYRSYEQYF
CDR3nt: TGTGCCAGCAGCGTAGACTACAGGTCCTACGAGCAGTACTTC

len: 13
v_gene: TRBV29-1
j_gene: TRBJ2-5
abundance: -
d_gene: TRBD2
CDR3aa: CSVASGGGETQYF
CDR3nt: TGCAGCGTTGCCAGCGGGGGAGGAGAGACCCAGTACTTC

len: 15
v_gene: TRBV10-3
j_gene: TRBJ1-5
abundance: -
d_gene: -
CDR3aa: CAISESAGLNQPQHF
CDR3nt: TGTGCCATCAGTGAGTCAGCCGGGCTCAATCAGCCCCAGCATTTT

len: 14
v_gene: TRBV7-2
j_gene: TRBJ2-2
abundance: -
d_gene: -
CDR3aa: CANSQTGNTGELFF
CDR3nt: TGTGCCAACAGCCAGACAGGGAACACCGGGGAGCTGTTTTTT

len: 15
v_gene: TRBV7-9
j_gene: TRBJ2-5
abundance: few
d_gene: TRBD1
CDR3aa: CASSFRSGGQETQYF
CDR3nt: TGTGCCAGCAGCTTTAGGTCAGGGGGTCAAGAGACCCAGTACTTC

len: 14
v_gene: TRBV20-1
j_gene: TRBJ2-5
abundance: few
d_gene: -
CDR3aa: CSARDQGRQETQYF
CDR3nt: TGCAGTGCTAGAGACCAGGGAAGGCAAGAGACCCAGTACTTC

len: 14
v_gene: TRBV7-9
j_gene: TRBJ2-3
abundance: -
d_gene: TRBD2
CDR3aa: CASSLQRGTNTQYF
CDR3nt: TGTGCCAGCAGCTTGCAGCGGGGGACCAATACGCAGTATTTT

len: 15
v_gene: TRBV14
j_gene: TRBJ1-4
abundance: -
d_gene: -
CDR3aa: CASSQVRVANEKLFF
CDR3nt: TGTGCCAGCAGCCAAGTGAGGGTGGCAAATGAAAAACTGTTTTTT

len: 14
v_gene: TRBV3-1
j_gene: TRBJ2-7
abundance: -
d_gene: TRBD2
CDR3aa: CASSLGEGFYEQYF
CDR3nt: TGTGCCAGCAGCCTTGGGGAGGGATTCTACGAGCAGTACTTC

len: 14
v_gene: TRBV20-1
j_gene: TRBJ2-1
abundance: few
d_gene: -
CDR3aa: CSASVGGSYNEQFF
CDR3nt: TGCAGTGCCAGCGTAGGGGGTTCCTACAATGAGCAGTTCTTC

len: 13
v_gene: TRBV6-2/TRBV6-3
j_gene: TRBJ2-7
abundance: -
d_gene: -
CDR3aa: CASSTLLRTEQYF
CDR3nt: TGTGCCAGCAGTACCTTGCTTCGGACTGAGCAGTACTTC

len: 17
v_gene: TRBV24-1
j_gene: TRBJ2-1
abundance: -
d_gene: -
CDR3aa: CATSDSIRTDSYNEQFF
CDR3nt: TGTGCCACCAGTGATTCCATAAGGACGGATTCCTACAATGAGCAGTTCTTC